These 32 T cell receptor beta chains originate from one sample sequenced in a study of regulatory T cells in long-lasting Graves disease. Regarding time point: newly diagnosed GD, antithyroid drugs for less than 3 months. The TCR library was made from RNA extracted from PBMCs. In building TCR beta libraries, iRepertoire HTBI primers were used together with Arm-PCR of CDR3 regions. TCRdb fed the multiplex PCR reads into MiXCR, producing one record per CDR3 protein. Of about 400,000 distinct CDR3 sequences detected, around 16% appear once; the ten largest clones hold around a fifth. The sequenced sample was peripheral blood mononuclear cells (PBMCs), obtained at new diagnosis, from a patient treated with antithyroid drugs. These receptors were obtained from a female donor with Graves disease.

This clonotype was detected many times. The junction does not match germline at one end; this may be a read error. V is TRBV5-1 and J is TRBJ1-4; a weak D match, TRBD1 (6 bases). The germline CDR1 and CDR2 sequences are SGHRS and YFSETQ. The CDR3 has 15 residues. As DNA, the CDR3 is TGTGCCAGCAGCCCAAACGGACAGTTTAATGAAAAACTGTTTTTT. Translating gives CASSPNGQFNEKLFF.

This clonotype was found many times. The DNA of the CDR3 is TGCAGTGCTGCCTACCGGACAGGGGAGAATTCACCCCTCCACTTT. It yields the protein CSAAYRTGENSPLHF. The rearrangement uses TRBV20-1 and TRBJ1-6, with 9 nucleotides matching TRBD1. This CDR3 has 15 amino acids. Per the germline V gene, CDR1 is DFQATT and CDR2 is SNEGSKA (reference sequence). Germline trimming cut 5 bases from V and 7 bases from J; bases unmatched to any gene: 9.

This clonotype was detected ten times or more. This rearrangement joins TRBV5-1 to TRBJ2-5, with a weak D call TRBD1 (6 bases). Trimming left V 0 bases short and J 5 bases short, with 11 bases between. From germline, CDR1 is SGHRS and CDR2 YFSETQ. The CDR3 is 14 residues long. The CDR3 protein is CASSLASGDETQYF. CDR3 DNA: TGCGCCAGCAGCTTGGCCTCAGGGGACGAGACCCAGTACTTC. Using reference TRBV5-1 and TRBJ2-5 for the parts outside the CDR3, the full variable domain is KAGVTQTPRYLIKTRGQQVTLSCSPISGHRSVSWYQQTPGQGLQFLFEYFSETQRNKGNFPGRFSGRQFSNSRSEMNVSTLELGDSALYLCASSLASGDETQYFGPGTRLLVL.

This clonotype has just a few counts. The gene calls are TRBV19 and TRBJ1-1; D possibly corresponds to TRBD1 (6 bases). V lost 5 bases to trimming and J lost 4 bases, with 14 bases between them. Germline CDR1 reads LNHDA; CDR2 reads SQIVND (reference sequence). This CDR3 has 14 amino acids. CDR3 amino acids: CASSWGGESTEAFF. The CDR3 DNA is TGTGCCAGTAGTTGGGGGGGCGAGAGCACTGAAGCTTTCTTT.

This clonotype appeared many times. The chain is built from TRBV29-1 and TRBJ2-7; 8 bases are a match to TRBD1. This CDR3 contains 15 residues. Germline CDR1 is SQVTM and CDR2 is ANQGSEA. The J segment lost 1 base and the V segment lost 0 bases, leaving 5 bases of the junction unmatched. The CDR3 here is CSVEERQGRSYEQYF. The CDR3 region has the DNA TGCAGCGTTGAAGAAAGACAGGGGAGGTCCTACGAGCAGTACTTC.

This clonotype was seen ten or more times. The rearrangement uses TRBV28 and TRBJ2-3; D unclear. Germline CDR1 is MDHEN and CDR2 is SYDVKM. The CDR3 spans 18 residues. The germline V and J ends were trimmed by 2 bases and 3 bases, with 21 bases remaining between them. CDR3 region: CASSLRWSTPSETDTQYF. The DNA for the CDR3 is TGTGCCAGCAGTTTAAGATGGTCTACCCCCTCGGAGACAGATACGCAGTATTTT. Full variable domain (remainder filled in from reference TRBV28 and TRBJ2-3): DVKVTQSSRYLVKRTGEKVFLECVQDMDHENMFWYRQDPGLGLRLIYFSYDVKMKEKGDIPEGYSVSREKKERFSLILESASTNQTSMYLCASSLRWSTPSETDTQYFGPGTRLTVL.

This clonotype came up a few times. V gene TRBV10-3 combines with J gene TRBJ1-5; 9 nucleotides line up with TRBD1. The CDR3 totals 15 residues. After removal of 3 bases from V and 6 bases from J, the junction contained 6 bases not matched to a gene. Germline loops: CDR1 ENHRY, CDR2 SYGVKD. DNA for the CDR3: TGTGCCATCAGTGATGGGGGGACAGGGACTCAGCCCCAGCATTTT. Protein: CAISDGGTGTQPQHF.

CDR3 loop: CSVESLGGYTF. In DNA, the CDR3 is TGCAGCGTTGAAAGCCTGGGGGGCTACACCTTC. The V and J genes are TRBV29-1 and TRBJ1-2, with D hard to call. V lost 2 bases and J lost 8, with 9 bases in between. The CDR3 length is 11 residues. Germline V gene sequence: CDR1 SQVTM, CDR2 ANQGSEA.

This clonotype showed up just a few times. The chain carries TRBV4-1 and TRBJ2-1; D is possibly TRBD1 or TRBD2 (5 bases each). The CDR3 has 16 amino acids. Germline V lookup: CDR1 MGHRA, CDR2 YSYEKL. Trimming pared 0 bases from V and 11 bases from J, leaving 20 bases between. The CDR3 nucleotides are TGCGCCAGCAGCCAAGATCATGGGGGAGCCCCTCTCAAGCAGTTCTTC. It translates to CASSQDHGGAPLKQFF.

This clonotype has ten or more counts. The rearrangement links TRBV30 to TRBJ2-7; D is ambiguous. Between the trimmed V and J ends, which lost 1 base and 3 bases, there was a span of 16 bases. The germline CDR1 and CDR2 sequences are GTSNPN and SVGIG (reference sequence). This CDR3 comprises 15 residues. The CDR3 loop reads CAWSGLLASDYEQYF. DNA of the CDR3: TGTGCCTGGAGTGGTCTGTTGGCCTCGGACTACGAGCAGTACTTC.

This clonotype was recorded many times. The chain combines TRBV15 with TRBJ1-5; D gene ambiguous. Trimming shortened V by 5 bases and J by 3 bases, and 11 bases separated the two germline ends. The germline V gene has CDR1 LNHNV and CDR2 YYDKDF (reference sequence). The CDR3 has 14 amino acids. The CDR3 sequence is CATSSRQDNQPQHF. The DNA of the CDR3 is TGTGCCACCAGCTCGAGACAAGACAATCAGCCCCAGCATTTT.

This clonotype was seen only a few times. A much larger clone differs by one base, so this may be a read error. This chain joins TRBV28 and TRBJ2-7; D remains ambiguous. V gave up 3 bases and J gave up 4 bases, with 10 bases separating them. The CDR3 extends over 13 amino acids. Germline loops: CDR1 MDHEN, CDR2 SYDVKM. The CDR3 loop is CASSFEDRYEQYF. In DNA form, the CDR3 reads TGTGCCAGCAGTTTCGAGGACCGGTACGAGCAGTACTTC.

The V and J genes are TRBV29-1 and TRBJ2-1; no clear D gene. The CDR3 contains 11 residues. The germline gives CDR1 SQVTM, CDR2 ANQGSEA. Trimming took 4 bases from V and 6 from J, leaving 7 bases between them. DNA for the CDR3: TGCAGCGTTGTATCTAGCAATGAGCAGTTCTTC. This encodes CSVVSSNEQFF.

Ten or more counts support this clonotype. V usage is TRBV7-6 and J usage is TRBJ2-5, with D tentatively TRBD1 (6 bases). The V gene lost 6 bases and the J gene lost 5 bases, with 10 bases spanning the gap. Germline V CDR1 and CDR2: SGHVS, FNYEAQ. The CDR3 contains 12 residues. The CDR3 loop reads CASRATGETQYF. The DNA of the CDR3 is TGTGCCAGCAGAGCCACAGGGGAGACCCAGTACTTC. The full variable domain, its missing parts supplied by reference TRBV7-6 and TRBJ2-5, is GAGVSQSPRYKVTKRGQDVALRCDPISGHVSLYWYRQALGQGPEFLTYFNYEAQQDKSGLPNDRFSAERPEGSISTLTIQRTEQRDSAMYRCASRATGETQYFGPGTRLLVL.

This clonotype has a handful of counts. The chain carries TRBV2 and TRBJ2-2; D is possibly TRBD1 (6 bases). With 8 bases removed from V and 6 bases from J, the gap between germline ends came to 16 bases. The CDR3 sequence is 14 residues long. Per germline, CDR1 SNHLY and CDR2 FYNNEI. CDR3 DNA sequence: TGTGCCAGCGGGGGCCAAACCTCGTCCGGGGAGCTGTTTTTT. Protein product: CASGGQTSSGELFF.

This clonotype has at least ten counts. The chain links TRBV3-1 to TRBJ2-1; TRBD2 matches at 16 bases. The germline V gene has CDR1 LGHDT and CDR2 YNNKEL (reference sequence). The CDR3 contains 19 residues. V dropped 0 bases and J dropped 8; count of bases not matched to a gene: 10. The CDR3 protein is CASSQEKGTSGGARDEQFF. CDR3 coding DNA: TGTGCCAGCAGCCAAGAAAAGGGGACTAGCGGGGGGGCTAGGGATGAGCAGTTCTTC.

Concerning this clonotype itself: Since a much larger clone is just one base distant, this may be a read error. CDR3 residues: CASTGPSKESQYF. The CDR3 nucleotides are TGTGCGTCGACAGGGCCTTCAAAAGAGTCCCAGTACTTC. This chain joins TRBV7-9 and TRBJ2-5, with 7 positions matching TRBD1. Germline V gene lookup returns CDR1 SEHNR and CDR2 FQNEAQ (reference sequence). CDR3 length: 13 residues.

This clonotype was picked up many times. The V and J genes are TRBV12-3 or TRBV12-4 and TRBJ2-7, with D tentatively TRBD2 (5 bases). V lost 3 bases and J lost 2, with 11 bases in between. The CDR3 covers 14 residues. The CDR3 DNA reads as TGTGCCAGCAGTTTTTACGGGGTTACCTACGAGCAGTACTTC. Protein sequence: CASSFYGVTYEQYF.

This clonotype was seen repeatedly, ten times or more. The genes are TRBV7-2 and TRBJ2-1; the D gene is possibly TRBD1 (5 bases). V gave up 0 bases and J gave up 2 bases, with 14 bases separating them. The CDR3 runs 17 residues. Germline V lookup: CDR1 SGHTA, CDR2 FQGNSA. CDR3 in DNA: TGTGCCAGCAGCTTAGCCCCTTCATGGGGCACCTACAATGAGCAGTTCTTC. This encodes CASSLAPSWGTYNEQFF.

Ten or more counts support this clonotype. J is TRBJ2-5 and V is TRBV10-3; D might be TRBD2 (6 bases). The V and J ends lost 4 bases and 4 bases respectively, with 10 bases between them. Germline V gives CDR1 ENHRY, CDR2 SYGVKD. The CDR3 has 13 residues. CDR3 bases: TGTGCCATCAGTGGGATTAGCGGAGAGACCCAGTACTTC. Amino acid sequence: CAISGISGETQYF.

The V gene is TRBV12-5, the J gene TRBJ2-5; 7 bases fit TRBD1. Germline CDR1 LGHNT, CDR2 FRNRAP. After removal of 6 bases from V and 5 bases from J, the junction contained 6 bases not matched to a gene. This CDR3 contains 13 residues. In DNA, the CDR3 is TGTGCTAGTGGGCTGAGGGGGCCGGAGACCCAGTACTTC. This sequence encodes CASGLRGPETQYF.

At least ten counts were recorded for this clonotype. The chain is built from TRBV11-2 and TRBJ2-1; maybe TRBD1 (5 bases). Germline V gene data show CDR1 as SGHAT and CDR2 as FQNNGV. The CDR3 is 16 residues long. Trimming stripped 2 bases from V and 10 bases from J, with 21 bases between. The CDR3 coding sequence is TGTGCCAGCAGCTTATTAAAAGGGGCTCGAGGTCGGGAGCAGTTCTTC. Amino acid sequence: CASSLLKGARGREQFF.

This rearrangement joins TRBV7-3 to TRBJ1-4, with D hard to call. Looked up from germline, CDR1 is SGHTA and CDR2 is FQGTGA. V lost 1 base and J 0 bases, leaving 21 bases between the germline ends. This CDR3 has 20 residues. This CDR3 reads CASSLRAYGWAAPTNEKLFF. CDR3 DNA: TGTGCCAGCAGCTTAAGAGCATACGGATGGGCAGCCCCAACTAATGAAAAACTGTTTTTT.

This chain connects TRBV10-3 to TRBJ2-7; 11 nucleotides agree with TRBD1. From germline, CDR1 is ENHRY and CDR2 SYGVKD. V lost 0 bases and J lost 9; bases outside the gene matches: 13. There are 17 residues in the CDR3. The CDR3 coding sequence is TGTGCCATCAGTGAGTCGATCCCGGGACAGGGGGTTCTTACGCAGTACTTC. Translating gives CAISESIPGQGVLTQYF.

This clonotype was detected ten times or more. At one end the junction does not follow the germline gene, possibly because of a read error. The V call is TRBV5-1, the J call TRBJ2-7, with 9 bases lining up with TRBD2. The CDR3 covers 15 residues. CDR1 and CDR2 (germline): SGHRS, YFSETQ. The CDR3 is CASSPEVAGDYEQYF. Written as DNA, the CDR3 is TGTGCCAGCAGCCCGGAGGTAGCGGGGGACTACGAGCAGTACTTC.

This clonotype was detected many times. This chain's CDR3 is CASSFPQGKNEQFF. CDR3 DNA: TGTGCCAGCAGTTTTCCCCAGGGGAAGAATGAGCAGTTCTTC. The chain employs TRBV12-3 or TRBV12-4 and TRBJ2-1; tentative D call: TRBD1 (6 bases). Trimming pared 3 bases from V and 7 bases from J, leaving 13 bases between. The CDR3 contains 14 residues.

This clonotype has at least ten counts. This sequence joins TRBV7-3 and TRBJ2-3; 9 positions match TRBD2. The CDR3 consists of 15 residues. The germline V gene encodes CDR1 SGHTA and CDR2 FQGTGA. Losses at the gene ends were 8 bases for V and 1 base for J; bases not matched to a gene: 7. CDR3 sequence (DNA): TGTGCCAGCTCAAGCCCTAGCGGGGGCACAGATACGCAGTATTTT. Protein sequence: CASSSPSGGTDTQYF.

This clonotype showed up just a few times. The rearrangement joins TRBV12-3 or TRBV12-4 to TRBJ1-2, with D uncertain. This CDR3 contains 11 residues. The V end was cut by 0 bases, the J end by 7 bases, with 3 bases between. CDR3 region: CASSLASGYTF. The CDR3 DNA reads TGTGCCAGCAGTTTAGCCAGTGGCTACACCTTC.

This clonotype was seen at least ten times. The chain links TRBV7-2 to TRBJ1-2; no clear D. The V end was cut by 1 base, the J end by 5 bases, with 8 bases between. CDR1 is SGHTA, CDR2 FQGNSA, per germline. The length of the CDR3 is 13 residues. Written as DNA, the CDR3 is TGTGCCAGCAGCTTAGAGGCGGGGTATGGCTACACCTTC. Protein product: CASSLEAGYGYTF.

This clonotype appeared many times. The chain is built from TRBV27 and TRBJ2-7; no reliable D call. The CDR3 runs 15 residues. Trimming shortened V by 2 bases and J by 5 bases, and 16 bases separated the two germline ends. CDR1 is MNHEY and CDR2 is SMNVEV in the germline V gene (reference sequence). The chain's CDR3 is CASSLDPVGWDEQYF. The DNA of the CDR3 is TGTGCCAGCAGTTTAGACCCGGTGGGGTGGGACGAGCAGTACTTC.

This clonotype was seen repeatedly, ten times or more. This sequence joins TRBV7-9 and TRBJ1-1; D uncertain. The germline gives CDR1 SEHNR, CDR2 FQNEAQ (reference sequence). The germline V and J ends were trimmed by 1 base and 1 base, with 13 bases remaining between them. CDR3 size: 16 residues. The CDR3 sequence is CASSLGRDEGNTEAFF. The CDR3 DNA sequence: TGTGCCAGCAGCTTAGGGAGGGATGAGGGGAACACTGAAGCTTTCTTT.

This clonotype has a count of ten or more. The rearrangement links TRBV2 to TRBJ1-1; TRBD1 might be the D (6 bases). V was clipped by 7 bases and J by 8 bases, with 20 bases between them. CDR1 and CDR2 (germline): SNHLY, FYNNEI. There are 14 residues in the CDR3. The CDR3 DNA reads TGTGCCAGCACCGACCAGTTAGGGGGGACAGAAGCTTTCTTT. This translates into CASTDQLGGTEAFF. The full variable domain, its missing parts supplied by reference TRBV2 and TRBJ1-1, is EPEVTQTPSHQVTQMGQEVILRCVPISNHLYFYWYRQILGQKVEFLVSFYNNEISEKSEIFDDQFSVERPDGSNFTLKIRSTKLEDSAMYFCASTDQLGGTEAFFGQGTRLTVV.